This TCR beta chain derives from a study of beta chain features in type 1 diabetes. Overall study: When patients were set against healthy donors, age, gender and cell yields were similar. General study results and limits: HLA effects on TCRB rearrangement stayed unresolved here. Researchers report that Type 1 diabetes patients had moderately but significantly shorter TCRB CDR3s across all four CD4+ subsets. A pattern of fewer insertions and more deletions at VDJ junctions was seen in type 1 diabetes patients.

CDR1 and CDR2 from the germline V gene are SQVTM and ANQGSEA. The CDR3 covers 12 residues. Trimming took 8 bases from V and 5 from J, leaving 15 bases between them. Investigators reverse transcribed all isolated RNA, so they sequenced expressed TCRB transcripts. Samples of naive, central memory and regulatory T cells yielded a mean of around 3.7 million reads. Here immunoSEQ multiplex PCR was the method, and the copy in TCRdb shows in-frame clones only, minus some. The sample shows around 260,000 clones, about 23% of them seen only once. About this clone itself: Its matching antigen is unknown.

The chain employs TRBV29-1 and TRBJ2-5; D is possibly TRBD2 (6 bases). The sequenced material came from naive CD4+ T cells from blood. The sequence was obtained from a woman in her thirties with type 1 diabetes. CDR3 sequence: CSLGTARETQYF. CDR3 nucleotides: TGCAGCCTAGGGACTGCCCGGGAGACCCAGTACTTC. The whole variable domain, remainder taken from reference TRBV29-1 and TRBJ2-5, is SAVISQKPSRDICQRGTSLTIQCQVDSQVTMMFWYRQQPGQSLTLIATANQGSEATYESGFVIDKFPISRPNLTFSTLTVSNMSPEDSSIYLCSLGTARETQYFGPGTRLLVL.